Listed below are T cell receptor beta chains from one sample, sequenced in a study of T-cell memory formation after mild COVID-19. TCRdb fed the 5' RACE reads into MiXCR, producing one record per CDR3 protein. The sample shows 150,000 to 200,000 distinct CDR3 sequences, roughly 15% of them seen only once. Material for sequencing was PBMCs or a T cell subset sorted from them (not recorded which). Source of these receptors: an adult woman who had mild COVID-19 (a few samples of this study predate the infection). Cell type and time point are not known. CDR3s include the opening cysteine and the closing phenylalanine or tryptophan. Each record gives: V gene, clone size, J gene, D gene, CDR3 protein, CDR3 DNA. A D gene is named only where the DNA matches it firmly. Size values are once, few and many counts, or a class for expanded clones, and some rows have none.

>TRBV6-6|few|TRBJ2-7|-
CASRMDYEQYF
TGTGCCAGCAGGATGGACTACGAGCAGTACTTC
>TRBV24-1|-|TRBJ2-1|-
CATSDASQGNEQFF
TGTGCCACCAGTGATGCATCCCAGGGCAATGAGCAGTTCTTC
>TRBV12-5|-|TRBJ2-7|-
CASAPVWLALDTLGYEQYF
TGTGCTAGTGCCCCCGTATGGCTAGCGCTGGATACCCTAGGCTACGAGCAGTACTTC
>TRBV18|-|TRBJ1-1|-
CASSPLSEGTEAFF
TGTGCCAGCTCACCACTGTCAGAGGGGACTGAAGCTTTCTTT
>TRBV2|few|TRBJ2-7|-
CASSEASGYEQYF
TGTGCCAGCAGTGAAGCAAGCGGGTACGAGCAGTACTTC
>TRBV10-3|-|TRBJ2-7|TRBD2
CALGVAGAHEQYF
TGTGCCCTCGGAGTAGCGGGAGCCCACGAGCAGTACTTC
>TRBV5-1|once|TRBJ2-3|-
CASSSPSIGDTQYF
TGCGCCAGCAGCTCACCCAGCATTGGAGATACGCAGTATTTT
>TRBV19|-|TRBJ2-1|-
CASSIPSGGRYNEQFF
TGTGCCAGTAGTATCCCATCGGGGGGCCGCTACAATGAGCAGTTCTTC
>TRBV5-1|few|TRBJ1-1|-
CASSKQWSENTEAFF
TGCGCCAGCAGCAAACAGTGGTCGGAAAACACTGAAGCTTTCTTT
>TRBV20-1|-|TRBJ2-1|-
CSASGLEVYNEQFF
TGCAGTGCATCGGGACTGGAAGTATACAATGAGCAGTTCTTC
>TRBV12-3/TRBV12-4|few|TRBJ2-3|-
CASSFRSGVFRTDTQYF
TGTGCCAGCAGCTTCCGTTCAGGGGTTTTTCGCACAGATACGCAGTATTTT
>TRBV19|-|TRBJ2-7|-
CDSSIVGDSYEQYF
TGTGACAGTAGTATAGTCGGCGACAGTTACGAGCAGTACTTC
>TRBV9|once|TRBJ2-1|-
CASSRTSGDSEQFF
TGTGCCAGCAGCCGCACTTCAGGGGATTCTGAGCAGTTCTTC